The source of this T cell receptor beta chain is a study of cytomegalovirus exposure and HLA in healthy donors. TCRdb keeps only in-frame clones here, not all; method: immunoSEQ multiplex PCR. The table lists 90,000 to 140,000 clones, roughly 86% of them singletons. Notes on the study in general: A few CMV-associated chains were confirmed in vitro to be specific for CMV antigens. TCR clusters originating in the first cohort tended to co-occur in the 120 validation repertoires, according to a later analysis.

Germline assignment: CDR1 SGHNT and CDR2 YYREEE (reference sequence). The CDR3 extends over 14 amino acids. The germline V and J ends were trimmed by 4 bases and 2 bases, with 11 bases remaining between them. This clone was detected a few times. Its antigen is undetermined. The TCR comes from a woman aged 18-29 years in good health and CMV-seropositive. Sample: PBMCs. The J gene is TRBJ2-3, the V gene TRBV5-4, with a possible D match to TRBD2 (6 bases). CDR3: CASSPGTVTDTQYF. In DNA, the CDR3 is TGTGCCAGCAGCCCCGGGACTGTCACAGATACGCAGTATTTT.